This entry is about one T cell receptor (beta chain). What it binds is not known. The data belong to a study of T cell repertoires in cytomegalovirus infection. Background on the study: Use of recently identified HLA-C-restricted and well-studied HLA-B-restricted CMV epitopes was part of the study. From public TCR beta signatures came an indication of both CMV infection and matching HLA type. Study-level findings and limits: Summed public TCR beta family frequency identified CMV carriers bearing the relevant HLA. Predominance within the ex vivo response was attributable to HLA-C-restricted CMV-specific TCR beta clonotypes.

V was pared by 7 bases and J by 4 bases, with 18 bases between. The CDR3 extends over 14 amino acids. Germline V gene lookup returns CDR1 SQVTM and CDR2 ANQGSEA. TCRdb re-analysed the reads in MiXCR, keeping a single row per CDR3 protein. This sample has tens of thousands of distinct CDR3 sequences; approximately 43% occur once, and the top ten carry more than 80%. The receptor's source is a human donor in good health (CMV status not recorded). Some clones in this sample may be carry-over from other donors' samples. The chain employs TRBV29-1 and TRBJ2-3, with D possibly being TRBD1 or TRBD2 (5 bases each). This sample comprised CD8+ T cells from cultured PBMCs, obtained from culture after CMV antigen stimulation. CDR3 DNA sequence: TGCAGCGCCAGAGACCGTGGGGGTGCAGATACGCAGTATTTT. This translates into CSARDRGGADTQYF.